Following are 30 T cell receptor beta chains from one sample sequenced in a study of tumor and adjacent non-tumor tissue in lung cancer (dated by TCRdb to the late 2010s). Libraries were prepared through multiplex PCR. Sequencer: Illumina HiSeq 2500. TCRbeta libraries were constructed through three rounds of nested PCR with primers (Table S4) according to protocols modified from ARM-PCR. In-frame beta chains were kept once TCRdb had trimmed the public reads at Q25 with fastp and called clones with MiXCR. Identical CDR3 proteins give one entry, which carries the most common genes and DNA. Within this sample are over 100,000 distinct CDR3 sequences, with around 57% of them counted one time only. The ten largest make up under 20% of the sample. RNA was extracted from bulk unsorted tissue and checked for quality with a NanoDrop ND-1000 and an Agilent 2100. The normal lung samples consisted of distant non-tumor tissue collected more than 3 cm from the tumor edge.

Input material: distant non-tumor lung tissue. The receptors here all came from a man between 60 and 75 years old with non-small cell lung cancer.

The sample holds many counts of this clonotype. This chain joins TRBV5-4 and TRBJ1-2; 7 bases are a match to TRBD1. Unmatched junction bases numbered 10, after V lost 4 bases and J lost 1 base. The CDR3 extends over 16 amino acids. Germline V gene lookup returns CDR1 SGHNT and CDR2 YYREEE (reference sequence). The CDR3 coding sequence is TGTGCCAGCAGCCCAGGTACCCGGGACAGTAACTATGGCTACACCTTC. It yields the protein CASSPGTRDSNYGYTF.

This clonotype was detected many times. The rearrangement links TRBV12-3 or TRBV12-4 to TRBJ2-1; 8 nucleotides match TRBD2. V shed 2 bases, J shed 0 bases, and the junction held 9 bases outside the gene matches. The CDR3 has 18 residues. CDR3 sequence: CASSLPRLATSSYNEQFF. The CDR3 DNA follows: TGTGCCAGCAGTTTACCTAGACTAGCGACCAGCTCCTACAATGAGCAGTTCTTC.

This rearrangement joins TRBV6-6 to TRBJ2-3, with 7 positions matching TRBD2. Germline CDR1 MNHNY, CDR2 SVGAGI (reference sequence). V gave up 2 bases and J gave up 0 bases; unmatched junction bases: 11. The length of the CDR3 is 18 residues. DNA of the CDR3: TGTGCCAGCAGTTACCTGGCGGGGGTGCCATCGAGCACAGATACGCAGTATTTT. This sequence encodes CASSYLAGVPSSTDTQYF.

Remarks on this clonotype: A clone one base away is much larger, so this may be a read error. The chain recombines TRBV20-1 with TRBJ1-5; perhaps TRBD1 as D (6 bases). This CDR3 spans 12 amino acids. V shed 3 bases and J shed 8 bases, with 11 bases lying between them. Germline CDR1 and CDR2: DFQATT and SNEGSKA (reference sequence). The DNA of the CDR3 is TGCAGTGCTAGGAGGGACACTAAGCCCCAGCATTTT. Amino acid sequence: CSARRDTKPQHF.

There are a few counts of this clonotype. A much larger clone differs from this one at a single base, so this may be a read error. This chain links TRBV4-1 with TRBJ1-2, with 9 bases lining up with TRBD1. V trimming: 4 bases; J trimming: 4 bases; junction bases outside the gene matches: 10. This CDR3 is built from 16 residues. Germline assignment: CDR1 MGHRA and CDR2 YSYEKL. In DNA, the CDR3 is TGCGCCAGCAGCCCTGTGGGACAGGGAGCCTTCTATGGCTACACCTTC. This codes for CASSPVGQGAFYGYTF.

The chain employs TRBV11-2 and TRBJ2-3; no clear D. Germline assignment: CDR1 SGHAT and CDR2 FQNNGV. Trimming removed 10 bases at V and 1 base at J, with 15 bases between. There are 14 residues in the CDR3. CDR3 nucleotides: TGTGCCATCAGTGAGTACGGAGGCACAGATACGCAGTATTTT. Amino acid sequence: CAISEYGGTDTQYF.

V is TRBV7-2 and J is TRBJ2-6, with unresolved D. V dropped 8 bases and J dropped 0 bases, with 8 bases sitting between them. CDR3 length: 14 amino acids. Germline-derived CDR1 and CDR2 are SGHTA and FQGNSA. Written as DNA, the CDR3 is TGTGCCAGCGGGTCGGGCTCTGGGGCCAACGTCCTGACTTTC. Translating it yields CASGSGSGANVLTF.

As for this clonotype: At one end the junction does not follow the germline gene, possibly because of a read error. The chain uses TRBV11-1 and TRBJ2-1; D gene ambiguous. Per germline, CDR1 SGHAT and CDR2 FQDESV (reference sequence). This CDR3 is 15 amino acids long. DNA of the CDR3: TGTCCCAGCAGTGGTCAGACCGGCTCCTACAATGAGCAGTTCTTC. Translating it yields CPSSGQTGSYNEQFF.

In the case of this clonotype: This clone may be a read error of a much larger clone one base away. This chain joins TRBV7-9 and TRBJ2-3; TRBD2 matches 15 bases. Germline-derived CDR1 and CDR2 are SEHNR and FQNEAQ (reference sequence). The J segment lost 5 bases and the V segment lost 3 bases, leaving 3 bases of the junction unmatched. The length of the CDR3 is 16 residues. The DNA for the CDR3 is TGTGCCAGCAGCTTCGGACTAGCGGGGGGGATAGATACGCAGTATTTT. As protein: CASSFGLAGGIDTQYF.

The gene calls are TRBV20-1 and TRBJ2-4, with D perhaps TRBD2 (6 bases). The germline V and J ends were trimmed by 5 bases and 6 bases, with 14 bases remaining between them. The CDR3 totals 13 residues. Looked up from germline, CDR1 is DFQATT and CDR2 is SNEGSKA (reference sequence). CDR3 loop: CSAAIGDLNIQYF. The CDR3 bases are TGCAGTGCTGCCATAGGGGACTTAAACATTCAGTACTTC.

This chain connects TRBV11-3 to TRBJ2-1; D not certain. The CDR3 totals 15 residues. Germline lookup yields CDR1 SGHNT and CDR2 YENEEA. The CDR3 DNA sequence: TGTGTTAGCAGCTTAGCCAGGACGTATAACAATGAGCAGTTCTTC. Translating gives CVSSLARTYNNEQFF.

This chain connects TRBV11-1 to TRBJ2-2; D possibly corresponds to TRBD1 (6 bases). V was cut by 2 bases and J by 13 bases, with 20 bases left in between. The CDR3 length is 15 residues. In germline, CDR1 is SGHAT, CDR2 FQDESV (reference sequence). The CDR3 coding sequence is TGTGCCAGCAGCTTATTAGTCAGGGGCGTCTGGGGGCTGTTTTTT. Translated, it gives CASSLLVRGVWGLFF. Variable domain in full (rest from reference TRBV11-1 and TRBJ2-2): EAEVAQSPRYKITEKSQAVAFWCDPISGHATLYWYRQILGQGPELLVQFQDESVVDDSQLPKDRFSAERLKGVDSTLKIQPAELGDSAMYLCASSLLVRGVWGLFFGEGSRLTVL.

As for this clonotype: A much larger clone lies one base from this, so it may be a read error. The genes are TRBV10-2 and TRBJ2-7; possible D gene TRBD1, 6 bases. This CDR3 region has 13 residues. The V end was cut by 6 bases, the J end by 3 bases, with 12 bases between. Germline values: CDR1 WSHSY, CDR2 SAAADI. The CDR3 DNA is TGCGCCAGCAGCTCGTACAGGGACTACGAGCAGTACTTC. It translates to CASSSYRDYEQYF.

On this clonotype: It may be a read error: a sequence one base away is much more abundant. For the CDR3, the DNA is TGTGCCAGCACTCCGGGACCAGCGCCCCAAGAGACCCAGTACTTC. Encoded protein: CASTPGPAPQETQYF. J is TRBJ2-5 and V is TRBV10-3; D possibly matches TRBD1 or TRBD2 (5 bases each). The CDR3 runs 15 residues. Germline CDR1 is ENHRY and CDR2 is SYGVKD. V was pared by 10 bases and J by 1 base, with 19 bases between.

Regarding this clonotype: Compared with germline, one end of the junction differs, possibly owing to a read error. The V and J genes are TRBV6-1 and TRBJ1-6; 8 nucleotides match TRBD1. The CDR3 is 14 residues long. Germline CDR1 is MNHNS and CDR2 is SASEGT. The CDR3 loop reads CVSSGDRLYSPLHF. Written as DNA, the CDR3 is TGTGTCAGCAGTGGGGACAGGTTATATTCACCCCTCCACTTT.

As to this clonotype: Since the CDR3 does not end with the conserved phenylalanine or tryptophan, this likely comes from a read error. The chain links TRBV7-9 to TRBJ2-5; the match to TRBD2 covers 7 bases. CDR1 is SEHNR and CDR2 is FQNEAQ in the germline V gene (reference sequence). The length of the CDR3 is 15 residues. V lost 5 bases to trimming and J lost 2 bases; unmatched junction nucleotides: 8. The DNA of the CDR3 is TGTGCCAGCAGCCCCGGGAGGCCGGGACAAGAGACCCAGTACCTC. It yields the protein CASSPGRPGQETQYL.

A remark on this clonotype: One base away lies a much larger clone, so this may be a sequencing read error. This rearrangement joins TRBV5-6 to TRBJ2-7; D remains ambiguous. V was clipped by 7 bases and J by 1 base, with 15 bases between them. The germline V gene has CDR1 SGHDT and CDR2 YYEEEE. The CDR3 contains 14 residues. Written as DNA, the CDR3 is TGTGCCAGCGGCCCCGTGAGCAGATCCTACGAGCAGTACTTC. This gives the protein CASGPVSRSYEQYF. The full variable domain, rest sourced from reference TRBV5-6 and TRBJ2-7, is DAGVTQSPTHLIKTRGQQVTLRCSPKSGHDTVSWYQQALGQGPQFIFQYYEEEERQRGNFPDRFSGHQFPNYSSELNVNALLLGDSALYLCASGPVSRSYEQYFGPGTRLTVT.

Comments on this clonotype: At one end, the junction sequence differs from germline, possibly due to a read error. The V call is TRBV11-1, the J call TRBJ2-7; D possibly uses TRBD1 or TRBD2 (5 bases each). This CDR3 region has 14 residues. Germline CDR1 is SGHAT and CDR2 is FQDESV (reference sequence). CDR3 nucleotide sequence: TGTGCCAGCAGCTCAGAGGGGACCTTCTTCGAGCAGTATTTC. Translation gives CASSSEGTFFEQYF.

V is TRBV29-1 and J is TRBJ2-5; 8 nucleotides align to TRBD1. Per the germline V gene, CDR1 is SQVTM and CDR2 is ANQGSEA. The CDR3 is 13 amino acids. In DNA, the CDR3 is TGCAACATAGCCACAGGGGGAAGAGAGACCCAGTACTTC. Translation: CNIATGGRETQYF. Full variable domain (rest looked up from reference TRBV29-1 and TRBJ2-5): SAVISQKPSRDICQRGTSLTIQCQVDSQVTMMFWYRQQPGQSLTLIATANQGSEATYESGFVIDKFPISRPNLTFSTLTVSNMSPEDSSIYLCNIATGGRETQYFGPGTRLLVL.

As regards this clonotype: The CDR3 ends on some other residue instead of the conserved phenylalanine or tryptophan, so this is likely a read error. This chain uses TRBV5-8 with TRBJ2-1; D uncertain. The CDR3 has 15 amino acids. The germline V gene has CDR1 SGHTS and CDR2 YDEGEE. Trimming took off 4 bases at V and 0 bases at J, with 11 bases between the two ends. CDR3 sequence (DNA): TGTGCCAGCAGCACGGTACAAGTCTCCTACAATGAGCAGTTCTTA. The encoded protein is CASSTVQVSYNEQFL.

On this clonotype itself: Here the CDR3 omits its conserved ending phenylalanine or tryptophan, so a read error is the likely source. The V call is TRBV6-6, the J call TRBJ1-5; the D is unclear. CDR3 size: 15 residues. In germline, CDR1 is MNHNY, CDR2 SVGAGI (reference sequence). CDR3 DNA: TGTGCTAGCAGTTACTCCGGACTCTCGGAGCCGCCCCAGCATTAT. It yields the protein CASSYSGLSEPPQHY.

The genes are TRBV6-2 or TRBV6-3 and TRBJ1-1; D is possibly TRBD1 (5 bases). The CDR3 has 15 amino acids. Germline CDR1 is MNHEY and CDR2 is SVGEGT. V lost 2 bases and J 3 bases, leaving 13 bases between the germline ends. CDR3 sequence (DNA): TGTGCCAGCAGTTACATGTCTGGGACGCACACTGAAGCTTTCTTT. Protein product: CASSYMSGTHTEAFF.

This clonotype was found a few times. This rearrangement joins TRBV20-1 to TRBJ2-7, with 8 bases fitting TRBD2. The V and J ends lost 0 bases and 2 bases, in that order; junction bases with no gene match: 6. The germline V gene encodes CDR1 DFQATT and CDR2 SNEGSKA (reference sequence). The CDR3 has 15 residues. The CDR3 coding sequence is TGCAGTGCTAGAGATCGAACTAGCGGTCCCTACGAGCAGTACTTC. The encoded protein is CSARDRTSGPYEQYF.

This clonotype was counted ten times or more. The chain is built from TRBV29-1 and TRBJ2-5; TRBD2 matches 8 bases. V lost 4 bases to trimming and J lost 5 bases; unmatched junction nucleotides: 9. The V gene's germline CDR1 is SQVTM and CDR2 ANQGSEA. The CDR3 is 14 residues long. CDR3 DNA sequence: TGCAGCGTTGGAAGCGGGGGACTTTCGGAGACCCAGTACTTC. Amino acid sequence: CSVGSGGLSETQYF.

This clonotype has at least ten counts. The gene calls are TRBV2 and TRBJ2-7; tentative D call: TRBD2 (6 bases). Germline V CDR1 and CDR2: SNHLY, FYNNEI. The CDR3 is 17 residues long. With 2 bases removed from V and 2 bases from J, the gap between germline ends came to 19 bases. Here the CDR3 reads CASSERRGGVGTYEQYF. The CDR3 nucleotides read TGTGCCAGCAGTGAAAGGAGGGGAGGCGTTGGAACCTACGAGCAGTACTTC.

Details on this clonotype: A junction end diverges from the germline sequence, so it may reflect a read error. The chain carries TRBV6-5 and TRBJ2-3; maybe TRBD1 (5 bases). Germline-derived CDR1 and CDR2 are MNHEY and SVGAGI. The CDR3 sequence is 15 residues long. CDR3 loop: CASSYSGWGTDMQCF. The CDR3 DNA reads TGTGCCAGCAGTTACTCCGGGTGGGGCACAGATATGCAGTGTTTT.

This rearrangement joins TRBV28 to TRBJ2-3; D perhaps matches TRBD2 (5 bases). CDR1 and CDR2 (germline): MDHEN, SYDVKM. Trimming took off 8 bases at V and 0 bases at J, with 12 bases between the two ends. This CDR3 has 14 residues. The chain's CDR3 is CASGPAGSTDTQYF. In nucleotides, the CDR3 is TGTGCCAGCGGACCCGCGGGTAGCACAGATACGCAGTATTTT.

As to this clonotype: A read error may account for a junction end that differs from germline. The chain is built from TRBV4-2 and TRBJ2-2; D is uncertain. CDR1 and CDR2 (germline): LGHNA, YNFKEQ. The CDR3 has 16 amino acids. CDR3 region: CASNQELPTNAGELFF. CDR3 DNA: TGTGCCAGCAACCAAGAACTGCCAACGAACGCCGGGGAGCTGTTTTTT.

This clonotype showed up just a few times. A much bigger clone sits one base away, suggesting this may be a read error. V is TRBV5-4 and J is TRBJ2-1; D is unresolved. The CDR3 spans 15 residues. Trimming took 9 bases from V and 0 from J, leaving 16 bases between them. Per the germline V gene, CDR1 is SGHNT and CDR2 is YYREEE (reference sequence). CDR3 sequence: CATPPSGNSYNEQFF. Here the CDR3 DNA reads TGTGCCACCCCACCGTCCGGAAACTCCTACAATGAGCAGTTCTTC.

The CDR3 DNA reads as TGTGCCAGCAGTGGACAGAGGAGCACTGAAGCTTTCTTT. Translation: CASSGQRSTEAFF. The chain combines TRBV6-1 with TRBJ1-1, with D possibly matching TRBD1 (5 bases). The length of the CDR3 is 13 residues. The germline V and J ends were trimmed by 4 bases and 4 bases, with 10 bases remaining between them. The V gene's germline CDR1 is MNHNS and CDR2 SASEGT.